This TCR beta chain was recovered during a study of OX40 agonist ivuxolimab in advanced cancers. Overall study: Those enrolled were 82.7% male, with a mean age of around 55 years and ages from roughly 20 to 90. Participants could have had prior anti-PD-1, anti-PD-L1 or anti-CTLA-4 therapy, and about 40% had some.

The study, taken as a whole, reports: Among patients with partial responses at 0.1-3.0 mg/kg, clonal expansion was among the lowest.

CDR1 MNHNY and CDR2 SVGAGI come from the germline V gene (reference sequence). V lost 10 bases and J lost 6, with 16 bases in between. The CDR3 covers 12 residues. Sequencing was performed with immunoSEQ multiplex PCR; in TCRdb, only in-frame clones are kept and a portion is missing. The sample lists 76,000 or so clones, 65% to 90% occurring once. This clone showed up just once. Antigen unknown. The source of this sequence is an adult with an advanced solid tumor such as melanoma, head and neck, liver or kidney cancer. The chain carries TRBV6-6 and TRBJ2-7; tentatively, D is TRBD1 (6 bases). Sequenced material: CD4+ or CD8+ T cells sorted from blood, taken in a trial of the OX40 agonist ivuxolimab. CDR3 coding DNA: TGTGCCAATGGAGAGGGGGTAGGCGAGCAGTACTTC. It codes for CANGEGVGEQYF.